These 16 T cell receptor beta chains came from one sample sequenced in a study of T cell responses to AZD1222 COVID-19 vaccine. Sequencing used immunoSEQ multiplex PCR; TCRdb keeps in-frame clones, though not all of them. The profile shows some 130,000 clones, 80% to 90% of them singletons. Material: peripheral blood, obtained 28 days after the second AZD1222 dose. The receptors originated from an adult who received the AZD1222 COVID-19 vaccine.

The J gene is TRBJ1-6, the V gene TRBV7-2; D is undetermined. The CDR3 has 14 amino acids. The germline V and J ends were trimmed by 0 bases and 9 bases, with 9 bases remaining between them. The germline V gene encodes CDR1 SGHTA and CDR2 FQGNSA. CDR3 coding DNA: TGTGCCAGCAGCTTAGCGCTAGGGCGTTCACCCCTCCACTTT. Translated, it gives CASSLALGRSPLHF.

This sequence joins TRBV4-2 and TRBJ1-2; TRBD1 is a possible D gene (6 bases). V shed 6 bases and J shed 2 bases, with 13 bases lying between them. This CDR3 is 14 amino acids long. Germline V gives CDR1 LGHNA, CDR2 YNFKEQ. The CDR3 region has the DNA TGTGCCAGCAGTACAGGGCGGACGAACTATGGCTACACCTTC. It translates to CASSTGRTNYGYTF.

The CDR3 DNA sequence: TGTGCCAGCAGACTATGGGCCAACTCTGGAAACACCATATATTTT. Translating gives CASRLWANSGNTIYF. The rearrangement links TRBV11-2 to TRBJ1-3; D gene uncertain. Germline CDR1 SGHAT, CDR2 FQNNGV. Trimming pared 6 bases from V and 0 bases from J, leaving 12 bases between. The CDR3 runs to 15 residues.

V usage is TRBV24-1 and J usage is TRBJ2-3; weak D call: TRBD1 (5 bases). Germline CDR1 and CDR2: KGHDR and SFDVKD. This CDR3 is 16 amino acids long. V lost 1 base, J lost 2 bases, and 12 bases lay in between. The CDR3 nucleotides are TGTGCCACCAGTGATTTTGCGAGCAGGGACACAGATACGCAGTATTTT. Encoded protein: CATSDFASRDTDTQYF.

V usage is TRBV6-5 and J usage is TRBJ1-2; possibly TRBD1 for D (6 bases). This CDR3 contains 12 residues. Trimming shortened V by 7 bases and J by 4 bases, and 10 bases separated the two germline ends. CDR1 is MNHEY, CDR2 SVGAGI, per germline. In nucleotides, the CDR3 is TGTGCCAGCACCACAGGGACCTATGGCTACACCTTC. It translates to CASTTGTYGYTF.

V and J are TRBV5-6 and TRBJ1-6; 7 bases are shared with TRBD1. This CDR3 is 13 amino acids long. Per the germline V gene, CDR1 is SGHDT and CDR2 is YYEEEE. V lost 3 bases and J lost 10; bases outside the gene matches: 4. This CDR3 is CASSSYRGSPLHF. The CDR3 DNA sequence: TGTGCCAGCAGCTCCTACAGGGGATCACCCCTCCACTTT.

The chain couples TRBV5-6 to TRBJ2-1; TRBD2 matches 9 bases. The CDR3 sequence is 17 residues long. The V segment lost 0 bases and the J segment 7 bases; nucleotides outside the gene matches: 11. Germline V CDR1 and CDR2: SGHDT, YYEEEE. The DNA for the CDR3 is TGTGCCAGCAGCTTGGCACTAGCGGGCGACCCGGGGAATGAGCAGTTCTTC. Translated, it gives CASSLALAGDPGNEQFF.

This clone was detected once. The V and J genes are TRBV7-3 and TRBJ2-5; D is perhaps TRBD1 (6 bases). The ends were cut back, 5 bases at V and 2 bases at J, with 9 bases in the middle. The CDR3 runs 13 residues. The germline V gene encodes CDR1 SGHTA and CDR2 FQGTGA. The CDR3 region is CASSVTGQETQYF. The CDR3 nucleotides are TGTGCCAGCAGCGTCACAGGGCAAGAGACCCAGTACTTC.

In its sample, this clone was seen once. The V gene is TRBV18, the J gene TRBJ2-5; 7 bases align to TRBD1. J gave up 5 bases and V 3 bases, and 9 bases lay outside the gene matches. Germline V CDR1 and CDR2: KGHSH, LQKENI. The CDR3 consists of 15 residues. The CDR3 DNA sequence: TGTGCCAGCTCACCCGGGACAGTTTTAGGCGAGACCCAGTACTTC. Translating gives CASSPGTVLGETQYF.

CDR3 sequence (DNA): TGTGCCAGCTCTAAGGACACCCTCTCTGGAAACACCATATATTTT. This codes for CASSKDTLSGNTIYF. This sequence joins TRBV18 and TRBJ1-3, with TRBD1 as a possible D gene (5 bases). Looked up from germline, CDR1 is KGHSH and CDR2 is LQKENI. The CDR3 loop spans 15 amino acids. V was shortened by 6 bases and J by 0 bases, with 12 bases between the two germline ends. Full variable domain (remainder filled in from reference TRBV18 and TRBJ1-3): NAGVMQNPRHLVRRRGQEARLRCSPMKGHSHVYWYRQLPEEGLKFMVYLQKENIIDESGMPKERFSAEFPKEGPSILRIQQVVRGDSAAYFCASSKDTLSGNTIYFGEGSWLTVV.

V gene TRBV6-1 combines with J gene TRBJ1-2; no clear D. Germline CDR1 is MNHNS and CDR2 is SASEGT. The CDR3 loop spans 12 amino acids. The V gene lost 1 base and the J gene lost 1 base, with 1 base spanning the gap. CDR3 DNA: TGTGCCAGCAGTGAAGATAACTATGGCTACACCTTC. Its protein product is CASSEDNYGYTF.

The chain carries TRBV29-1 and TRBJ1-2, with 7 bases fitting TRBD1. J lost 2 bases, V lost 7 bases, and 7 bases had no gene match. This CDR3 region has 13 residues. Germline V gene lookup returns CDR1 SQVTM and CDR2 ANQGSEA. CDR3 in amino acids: CSAWGQFNYGYTF. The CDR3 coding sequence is TGCAGCGCCTGGGGACAGTTCAACTATGGCTACACCTTC.

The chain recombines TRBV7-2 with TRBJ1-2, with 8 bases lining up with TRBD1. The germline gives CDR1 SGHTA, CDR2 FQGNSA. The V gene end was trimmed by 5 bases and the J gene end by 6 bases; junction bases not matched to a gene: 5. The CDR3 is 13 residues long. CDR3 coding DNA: TGTGCCAGCAGCCCTGGGACAGGCCATGGCTACACCTTC. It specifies CASSPGTGHGYTF.

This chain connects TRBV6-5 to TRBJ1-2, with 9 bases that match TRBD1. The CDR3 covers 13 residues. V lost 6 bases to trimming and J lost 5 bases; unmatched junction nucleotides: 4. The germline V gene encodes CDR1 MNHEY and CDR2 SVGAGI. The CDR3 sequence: CASSGTGSYGYTF. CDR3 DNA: TGTGCCAGCAGCGGGACAGGGAGTTATGGCTACACCTTC.

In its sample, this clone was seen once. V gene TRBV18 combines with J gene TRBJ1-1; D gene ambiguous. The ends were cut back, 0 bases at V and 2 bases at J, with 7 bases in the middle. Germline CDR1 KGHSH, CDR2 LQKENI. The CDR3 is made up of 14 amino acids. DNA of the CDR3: TGTGCCAGCTCACCACCAGACCTAAACACTGAAGCTTTCTTT. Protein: CASSPPDLNTEAFF.

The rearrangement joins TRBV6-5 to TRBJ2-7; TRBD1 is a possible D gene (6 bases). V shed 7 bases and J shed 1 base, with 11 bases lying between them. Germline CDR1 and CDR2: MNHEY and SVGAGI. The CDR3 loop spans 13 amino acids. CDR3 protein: CASNLDSSYEQYF. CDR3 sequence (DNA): TGTGCCAGCAACCTGGACAGTTCCTACGAGCAGTACTTC.